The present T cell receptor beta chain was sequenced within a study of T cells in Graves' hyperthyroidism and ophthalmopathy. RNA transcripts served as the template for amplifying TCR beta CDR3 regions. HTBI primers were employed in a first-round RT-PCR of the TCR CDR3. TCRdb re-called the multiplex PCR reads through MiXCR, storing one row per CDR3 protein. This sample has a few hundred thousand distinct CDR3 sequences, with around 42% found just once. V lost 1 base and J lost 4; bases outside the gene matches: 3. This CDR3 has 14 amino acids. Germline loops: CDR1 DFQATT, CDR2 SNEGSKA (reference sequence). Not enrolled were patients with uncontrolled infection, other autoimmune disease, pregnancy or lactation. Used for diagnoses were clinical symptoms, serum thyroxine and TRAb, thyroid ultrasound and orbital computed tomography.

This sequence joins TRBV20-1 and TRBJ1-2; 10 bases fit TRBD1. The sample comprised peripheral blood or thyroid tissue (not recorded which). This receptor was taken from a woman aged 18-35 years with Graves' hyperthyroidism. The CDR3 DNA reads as TGCAGTGCTAGAGGGTGGACAGGGGGCTATGGCTACACCTTC. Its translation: CSARGWTGGYGYTF.